Below, 17 T cell receptor beta chains from the same sample are listed, as sequenced in a study of T-cell memory formation after mild COVID-19. TCRdb reprocessed the 5' RACE reads with MiXCR, giving one entry per CDR3 protein. Of 190,000 or so distinct CDR3 sequences listed, roughly 27% are singletons. Sequences were obtained from PBMCs or a T cell subset sorted from them (not recorded which). These receptors came from an adult woman who had mild COVID-19 (a few samples of this study predate the infection). Cell type and time point are not known.

This clonotype occurred a few times. The J gene is TRBJ1-5, the V gene TRBV10-3; D is unresolved. The germline V gene has CDR1 ENHRY and CDR2 SYGVKD. The ends were cut back, 4 bases at V and 4 bases at J, with 11 bases in the middle. The CDR3 contains 14 residues. The CDR3 DNA follows: TGTGCCATCAGTGGACTTGAGGGAAATCAGCCCCAGCATTTT. Its protein product is CAISGLEGNQPQHF.

The chain uses TRBV7-9 and TRBJ2-7; unclear D gene. Per germline, CDR1 SEHNR and CDR2 FQNEAQ (reference sequence). This CDR3 has 14 residues. The germline V and J ends were trimmed by 2 bases and 0 bases, with 8 bases remaining between them. CDR3: CASSLMASSYEQYF. CDR3 coding DNA: TGTGCCAGCAGCTTAATGGCAAGCTCCTACGAGCAGTACTTC.

This chain links TRBV18 with TRBJ2-3; 9 positions agree with TRBD1. The length of the CDR3 is 15 residues. CDR1 and CDR2 from the germline V gene are KGHSH and LQKENI. After removal of 5 bases from V and 0 bases from J, the junction contained 3 bases not matched to a gene. DNA of the CDR3: TGTGCCAGCTCATCGGGACAGGGTAGCACAGATACGCAGTATTTT. Translated, it gives CASSSGQGSTDTQYF.

This chain joins TRBV6-2 or TRBV6-3 and TRBJ2-3; 7 bases are shared with TRBD1. Germline-derived CDR1 and CDR2 are MNHEY and SVGEGT. Trimming took 4 bases from V and 0 from J; bases not matched to a gene: 4. The length of the CDR3 is 15 residues. The CDR3 coding sequence is TGTGCCAGCAGTTCTAGGGGGCTTAGCACAGATACGCAGTATTTT. Its protein is CASSSRGLSTDTQYF.

There are a few counts of this clonotype. The gene calls are TRBV20-1 and TRBJ2-2; D may be TRBD2 (5 bases). CDR1 is DFQATT, CDR2 SNEGSKA, per germline (reference sequence). The V end was cut by 6 bases, the J end by 4 bases, with 15 bases between. The CDR3 loop spans 14 amino acids. The CDR3, as DNA: TGCAGTGCCGCGGTCCGGGGTGGCACCGGGGAGCTGTTTTTT. Its translation: CSAAVRGGTGELFF.

The chain combines TRBV18 with TRBJ2-7; 7 bases agree with TRBD1. Losses at the gene ends were 3 bases for V and 6 bases for J; bases not matched to a gene: 5. Germline V gene sequence: CDR1 KGHSH, CDR2 LQKENI. This CDR3 has 13 amino acids. The CDR3 reads CASSPTAGGEQYF. The DNA of the CDR3 is TGTGCCAGCTCACCCACCGCAGGGGGCGAGCAGTACTTC. Using reference TRBV18 and TRBJ2-7 for the parts outside the CDR3, the full variable domain is NAGVMQNPRHLVRRRGQEARLRCSPMKGHSHVYWYRQLPEEGLKFMVYLQKENIIDESGMPKERFSAEFPKEGPSILRIQQVVRGDSAAYFCASSPTAGGEQYFGPGTRLTVT.

The rearrangement links TRBV11-3 to TRBJ1-6, with D unresolved. Germline V CDR1 and CDR2: SGHNT, YENEEA. CDR3 length: 13 amino acids. V lost 3 bases to trimming and J lost 8 bases, with 8 bases between them. CDR3 DNA: TGTGCCAGCAGCTTTGGGAACCATTCACCCCTCCACTTT. Translation: CASSFGNHSPLHF.

In its sample, this clonotype was seen a few times. The chain employs TRBV6-2 or TRBV6-3 and TRBJ1-2, with 8 bases aligning to TRBD1. The germline V gene encodes CDR1 MNHEY and CDR2 SVGEGT. V lost 6 bases, J lost 7 bases, and 10 bases stayed unmatched. This CDR3 has 14 residues. CDR3 in amino acids: CASRRQGRAFGYTF. DNA for the CDR3: TGTGCCAGCAGAAGACAGGGGAGAGCGTTTGGCTACACCTTC.

Only a few counts were recorded for this clonotype. The chain links TRBV5-1 to TRBJ2-7; 11 bases match TRBD2. CDR1 is SGHRS, CDR2 YFSETQ, per germline. The CDR3 has 13 residues. The trim removed 0 bases at V and 13 bases at J, leaving 6 bases unmatched. The CDR3, as DNA: TGCGCCAGCAGCTTGGATAGCGGGGGGGCGAATTACTTC. It encodes CASSLDSGGANYF.

The chain uses TRBV20-1 and TRBJ1-3, with D hard to call. Germline assignment: CDR1 DFQATT and CDR2 SNEGSKA (reference sequence). Trimming stripped 4 bases from V and 4 bases from J, with 14 bases between. The CDR3 has 14 residues. CDR3 loop: CSAKTLAGGNTIYF. The CDR3 DNA sequence: TGCAGTGCTAAAACCTTGGCCGGAGGAAACACCATATATTTT.

The V and J genes are TRBV29-1 and TRBJ2-6; D might be TRBD2 (6 bases). The V gene's germline CDR1 is SQVTM and CDR2 ANQGSEA. Trimming removed 0 bases at V and 2 bases at J, with 8 bases between. CDR3 size: 15 residues. The CDR3 here is CSVEDREAGANVLTF. The CDR3 DNA follows: TGCAGCGTTGAAGACAGGGAGGCTGGGGCCAACGTCCTGACTTTC.

This clonotype has more than one count but fewer than ten. This chain's CDR3 is CASSLEGTGNTIYF. In DNA form, the CDR3 reads TGCGCCAGCAGCTTGGAGGGGACTGGAAACACCATATATTTT. J is TRBJ1-3 and V is TRBV5-1; D possibly corresponds to TRBD1 (5 bases). Between the trimmed V and J ends, which lost 0 bases and 2 bases, there was a span of 6 bases. CDR3 size: 14 residues. Germline V gene sequence: CDR1 SGHRS, CDR2 YFSETQ.

This chain joins TRBV19 and TRBJ2-3, with 10 bases lining up with TRBD1. The CDR3 sequence is 15 residues long. V lost 5 bases to trimming and J lost 5 bases; unmatched junction nucleotides: 7. Germline lookup yields CDR1 LNHDA and CDR2 SQIVND (reference sequence). The CDR3 is CASSPWDRGEDTQYF. Here the CDR3 DNA reads TGTGCCAGTAGTCCCTGGGACAGGGGAGAAGATACGCAGTATTTT. The entire variable domain, with the rest obtained from reference TRBV19 and TRBJ2-3, is as follows: DGGITQSPKYLFRKEGQNVTLSCEQNLNHDAMYWYRQDPGQGLRLIYYSQIVNDFQKGDIAEGYSVSREKKESFPLTVTSAQKNPTAFYLCASSPWDRGEDTQYFGPGTRLTVL.

This clonotype was detected only a few times. This chain connects TRBV7-3 to TRBJ1-1; 10 nucleotides match TRBD1. The germline V gene has CDR1 SGHTA and CDR2 FQGTGA. There are 16 residues in the CDR3. The V segment lost 2 bases and the J segment 6 bases; nucleotides outside the gene matches: 9. CDR3 in amino acids: CASSLEDRGRGAEAFF. CDR3 bases: TGTGCCAGCAGCTTAGAAGACAGGGGGCGCGGGGCTGAAGCTTTCTTT.

Many counts were recorded for this clonotype. The V and J genes are TRBV15 and TRBJ2-5; D is uncertain. The CDR3 loop spans 11 amino acids. Germline values: CDR1 LNHNV, CDR2 YYDKDF (reference sequence). Trimming left V 6 bases short and J 2 bases short, with 4 bases between. CDR3 in amino acids: CATSKQETQYF. DNA of the CDR3: TGTGCCACCAGTAAACAAGAGACCCAGTACTTC.

This clonotype turned up a few times. The genes are TRBV19 and TRBJ2-1; 9 bases line up with TRBD2. This CDR3 has 13 amino acids. V shed 6 bases, J shed 9 bases, and the junction held 6 bases outside the gene matches. The germline V gene has CDR1 LNHDA and CDR2 SQIVND (reference sequence). The DNA of the CDR3 is TGTGCCAGTAGGCCACTAGCGGGCGGTGAGCAGTTCTTC. Its translation is CASRPLAGGEQFF. Variable domain in full (rest from reference TRBV19 and TRBJ2-1): DGGITQSPKYLFRKEGQNVTLSCEQNLNHDAMYWYRQDPGQGLRLIYYSQIVNDFQKGDIAEGYSVSREKKESFPLTVTSAQKNPTAFYLCASRPLAGGEQFFGPGTRLTVL.

The chain combines TRBV7-9 with TRBJ1-3; no clear D gene. Germline-derived CDR1 and CDR2 are SEHNR and FQNEAQ (reference sequence). V was trimmed by 5 bases and J by 2 bases, leaving 10 bases between them. This CDR3 comprises 14 residues. The CDR3 DNA reads as TGTGCCAGCAGCCACGGGGTGCCTGGAAACACCATATATTTT. Encoded protein: CASSHGVPGNTIYF. Complete variable domain (other parts from reference TRBV7-9 and TRBJ1-3): DTGVSQNPRHKITKRGQNVTFRCDPISEHNRLYWYRQTLGQGPEFLTYFQNEAQLEKSRLLSDRFSAERPKGSFSTLEIQRTEQGDSAMYLCASSHGVPGNTIYFGEGSWLTVV.